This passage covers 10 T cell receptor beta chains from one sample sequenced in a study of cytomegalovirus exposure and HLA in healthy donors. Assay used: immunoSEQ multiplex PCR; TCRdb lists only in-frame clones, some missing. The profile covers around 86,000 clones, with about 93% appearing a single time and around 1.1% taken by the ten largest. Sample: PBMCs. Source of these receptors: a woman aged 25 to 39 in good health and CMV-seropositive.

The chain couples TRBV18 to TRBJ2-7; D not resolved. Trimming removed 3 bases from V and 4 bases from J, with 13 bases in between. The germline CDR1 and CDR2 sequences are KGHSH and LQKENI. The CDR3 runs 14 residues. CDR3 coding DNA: TGTGCCAGCTCACCTCGAGCAGGCGTATACGAGCAGTACTTC. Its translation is CASSPRAGVYEQYF.

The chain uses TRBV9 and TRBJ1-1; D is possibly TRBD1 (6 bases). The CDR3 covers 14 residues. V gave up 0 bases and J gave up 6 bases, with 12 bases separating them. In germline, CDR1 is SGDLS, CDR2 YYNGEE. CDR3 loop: CASSVVGGAPEAFF. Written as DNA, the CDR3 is TGTGCCAGCAGCGTAGTTGGGGGGGCCCCTGAAGCTTTCTTT.

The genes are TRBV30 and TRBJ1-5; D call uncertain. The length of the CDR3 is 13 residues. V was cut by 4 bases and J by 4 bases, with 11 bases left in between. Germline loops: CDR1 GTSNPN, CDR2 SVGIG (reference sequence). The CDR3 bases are TGTGCCTGGACAGACACCCCGAATCAGCCCCAGCATTTT. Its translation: CAWTDTPNQPQHF.

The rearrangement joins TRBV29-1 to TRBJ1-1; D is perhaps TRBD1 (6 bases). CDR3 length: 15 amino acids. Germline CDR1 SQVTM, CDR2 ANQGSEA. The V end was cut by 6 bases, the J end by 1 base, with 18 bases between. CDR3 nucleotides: TGCAGCGTCCAGCGACGGACAGCCGAGAACACTGAAGCTTTCTTT. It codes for CSVQRRTAENTEAFF.

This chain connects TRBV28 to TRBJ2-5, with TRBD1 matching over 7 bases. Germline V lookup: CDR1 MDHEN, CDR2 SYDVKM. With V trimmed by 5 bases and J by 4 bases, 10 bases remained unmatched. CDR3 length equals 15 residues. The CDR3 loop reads CASSLQRQGAETQYF. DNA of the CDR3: TGTGCCAGCAGTCTCCAAAGACAGGGTGCAGAGACCCAGTACTTC. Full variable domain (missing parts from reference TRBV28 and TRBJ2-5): DVKVTQSSRYLVKRTGEKVFLECVQDMDHENMFWYRQDPGLGLRLIYFSYDVKMKEKGDIPEGYSVSREKKERFSLILESASTNQTSMYLCASSLQRQGAETQYFGPGTRLLVL.

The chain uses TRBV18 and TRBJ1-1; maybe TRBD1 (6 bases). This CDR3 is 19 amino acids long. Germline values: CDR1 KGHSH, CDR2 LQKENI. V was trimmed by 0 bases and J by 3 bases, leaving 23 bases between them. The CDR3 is CASSPPLPQGSWYDTEAFF. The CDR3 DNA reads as TGTGCCAGCTCACCACCCTTGCCCCAGGGGAGTTGGTACGACACTGAAGCTTTCTTT.

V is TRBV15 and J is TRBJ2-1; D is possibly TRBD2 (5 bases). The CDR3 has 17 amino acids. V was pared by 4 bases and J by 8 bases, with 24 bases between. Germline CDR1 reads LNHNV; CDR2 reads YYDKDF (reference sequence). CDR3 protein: CATSTVFADLAADEQFF. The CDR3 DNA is TGTGCCACCAGCACTGTCTTCGCGGACTTAGCCGCTGATGAGCAGTTCTTC.

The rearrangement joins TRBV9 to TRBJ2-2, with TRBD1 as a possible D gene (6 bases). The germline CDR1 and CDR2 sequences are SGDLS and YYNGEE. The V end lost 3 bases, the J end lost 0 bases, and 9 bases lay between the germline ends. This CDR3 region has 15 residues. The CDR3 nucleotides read TGTGCCAGCAGCGCTAGACAGGCGAACACCGGGGAGCTGTTTTTT. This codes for CASSARQANTGELFF.

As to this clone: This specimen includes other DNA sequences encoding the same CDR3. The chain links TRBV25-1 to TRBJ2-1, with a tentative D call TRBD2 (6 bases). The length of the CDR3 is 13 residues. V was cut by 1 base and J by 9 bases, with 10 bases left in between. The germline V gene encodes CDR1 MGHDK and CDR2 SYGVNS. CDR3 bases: TGTGCCAGCAGTGAATGGGGGGATTTTGAGCAGTTCTTC. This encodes CASSEWGDFEQFF.

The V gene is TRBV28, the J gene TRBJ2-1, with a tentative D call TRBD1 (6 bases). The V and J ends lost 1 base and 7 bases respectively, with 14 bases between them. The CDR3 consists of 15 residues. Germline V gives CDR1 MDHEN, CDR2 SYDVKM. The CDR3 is CASSLLGASSNEQFF. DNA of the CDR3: TGTGCCAGCAGTTTATTGGGGGCCTCTTCGAATGAGCAGTTCTTC.